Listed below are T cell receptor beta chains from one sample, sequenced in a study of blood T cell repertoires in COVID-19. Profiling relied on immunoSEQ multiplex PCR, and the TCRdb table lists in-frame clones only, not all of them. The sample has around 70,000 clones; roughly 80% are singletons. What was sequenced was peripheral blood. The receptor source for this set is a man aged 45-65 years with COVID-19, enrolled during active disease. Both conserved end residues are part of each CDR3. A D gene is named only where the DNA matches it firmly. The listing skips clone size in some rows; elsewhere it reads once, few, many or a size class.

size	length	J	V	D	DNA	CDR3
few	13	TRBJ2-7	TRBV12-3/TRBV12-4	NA	TGTGCCAGCAGTGAGCCCATCTCCTACGAGCAGTACTTC	CASSEPISYEQYF
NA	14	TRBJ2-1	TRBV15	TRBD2	TGTGCCACCAGCAAACTAGCGGATTACAATGAGCAGTTCTTC	CATSKLADYNEQFF
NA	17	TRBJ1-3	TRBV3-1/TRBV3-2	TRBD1	TGTGCCAGCAGCCAAGAAACTTGGACAGGCTCTGGAAACACCATATATTTT	CASSQETWTGSGNTIYF
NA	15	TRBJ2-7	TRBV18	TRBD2	TGTGCCAGCTCACCAGGAGCGGGAGGGGGGGTCGAGCAGTACTTC	CASSPGAGGGVEQYF
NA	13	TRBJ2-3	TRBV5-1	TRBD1	TGCGCCAGCAGAACAACAGGGGAGGATACGCAGTATTTT	CASRTTGEDTQYF
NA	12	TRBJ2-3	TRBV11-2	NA	TGTGCCAGCAGTCCGGGTGCAGATACGCAGTATTTT	CASSPGADTQYF
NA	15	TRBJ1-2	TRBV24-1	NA	TGTGCCACCAGTGCTCTGTCCCACGGGGACTATGGCTACACCTTC	CATSALSHGDYGYTF
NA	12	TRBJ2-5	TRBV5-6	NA	TGTGCCAGCAGCTTGGTTTCTGAGACCCAGTACTTC	CASSLVSETQYF
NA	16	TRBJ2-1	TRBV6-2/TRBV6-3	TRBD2	TGTGCCAGCAGTACTGTCGGACTAGCGGCCTACAATGAGCAGTTCTTC	CASSTVGLAAYNEQFF
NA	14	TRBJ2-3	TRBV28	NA	TGTGCCAGCAGTCCCACAATGGCCACAGATACGCAGTATTTT	CASSPTMATDTQYF
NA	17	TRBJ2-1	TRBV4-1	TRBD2	TGCGCCAGCAGCCGAGGCGGACTAGCGGGACAGTACAATGAGCAGTTCTTC	CASSRGGLAGQYNEQFF
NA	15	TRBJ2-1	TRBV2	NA	TGTGCCAGCAGGGAACGACTTGACCTTGCAGGGGAGCAGTTCTTC	CASRERLDLAGEQFF
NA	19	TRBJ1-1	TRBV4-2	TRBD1	TGTGCCAGCAGCCAAGAAGGATTGGGACAGGGGGTTGGTGGCACTGAAGCTTTCTTT	CASSQEGLGQGVGGTEAFF
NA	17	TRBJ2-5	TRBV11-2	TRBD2	TGTGCCAGCAGCTCGCGCCCTCTAGCGGGAGTCGGAGAGACCCAGTACTTC	CASSSRPLAGVGETQYF
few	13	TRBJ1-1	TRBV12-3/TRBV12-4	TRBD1	TGTGCCAGCAGCGGGACAGCGAACACTGAAGCTTTCTTT	CASSGTANTEAFF
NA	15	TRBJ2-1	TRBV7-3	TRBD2	TGTGCCAGCAGCTTACGTGGCGGGGGAAACAATGAGCAGTTCTTC	CASSLRGGGNNEQFF
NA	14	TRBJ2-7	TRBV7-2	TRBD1	TGTGCCAGCAGCTTGCGACAGGGTCGCGACGAGCAGTACTTC	CASSLRQGRDEQYF
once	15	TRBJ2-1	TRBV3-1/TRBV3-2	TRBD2	TGTGCCAGCAGACCTAGCGGAGGCTCCTACAATGAGCAGTTCTTC	CASRPSGGSYNEQFF
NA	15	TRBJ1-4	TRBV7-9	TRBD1	TGTGCCAGCAGCTTAGGAGGGACAGAAAATCAAAAACTGTTTTTT	CASSLGGTENQKLFF
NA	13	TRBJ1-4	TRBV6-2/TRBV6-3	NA	TGTGCCAGCAGATACGACAGTAATGAAAAACTGTTTTTT	CASRYDSNEKLFF
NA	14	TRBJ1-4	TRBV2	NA	TGTGCCAGCAAGGGAGAGGGTGGGAATGAAAAACTGTTTTTT	CASKGEGGNEKLFF
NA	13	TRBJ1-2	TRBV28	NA	TGTGCCAGCAGAAACGGGGGACCCTCTGGCTACACCTTC	CASRNGGPSGYTF
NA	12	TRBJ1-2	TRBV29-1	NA	TGCAGCGTTGAAGGGGGCGCCTATGGCTACACCTTC	CSVEGGAYGYTF
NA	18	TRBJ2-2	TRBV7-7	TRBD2	TGTGCTAGCAGCTCCCGGCCTAGCGGGGGGGGGAACACCGGGGAGCTGTTTTTT	CASSSRPSGGGNTGELFF
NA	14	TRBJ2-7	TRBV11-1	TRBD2	TGTGCCAGCAGCTTAGAAGCGGGAGGATACGAGCAGTACTTC	CASSLEAGGYEQYF
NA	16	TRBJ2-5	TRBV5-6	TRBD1	TGTGCCAGCAGCTTGATTTCTCAGGGGGCTGGAGAGACCCAGTACTTC	CASSLISQGAGETQYF
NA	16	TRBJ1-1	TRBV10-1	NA	TGCGCCACCCTGGTCGGGTGGACCCTATCGGGAACTGAAGCTTTCTTT	CATLVGWTLSGTEAFF
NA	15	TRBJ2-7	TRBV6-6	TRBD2	TGTGCCAGCAGTTACGCCGGGATATTCGGGGGGGAGCAGTACTTC	CASSYAGIFGGEQYF
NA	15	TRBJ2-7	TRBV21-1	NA	TGTGCCAGCAGCAAATCTAGCGGGGGAACCTACGAGCAGTACTTC	CASSKSSGGTYEQYF
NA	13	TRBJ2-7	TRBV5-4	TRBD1	TGTGCCAGCCTTCCTGAGGGGGCATACGAGCAGTACTTC	CASLPEGAYEQYF
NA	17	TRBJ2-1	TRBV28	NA	TGTGCCAGCGTCCAGGGGAAAGACCTTGGCTCCTACAATGAGCAGTTCTTC	CASVQGKDLGSYNEQFF
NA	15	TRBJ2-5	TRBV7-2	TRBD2	TGTGCCAGCAGCTTAAGGGTGGAAGGCGGGAGGGCGTGGGACTTC	CASSLRVEGGRAWDF
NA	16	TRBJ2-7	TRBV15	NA	TGTGCCACCAGCGCAAGAAACGCCAGGGTTTACTACGAGCAGTACTTC	CATSARNARVYYEQYF
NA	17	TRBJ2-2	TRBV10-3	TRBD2	TGTGCCATCAGTGAGGGACTAGCGGGCGCGAACACCGGGGAGCTGTTTTTT	CAISEGLAGANTGELFF
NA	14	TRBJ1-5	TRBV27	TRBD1	TGTGCCAGCAGAGCGACAGGGGTGGGTCAGCCCCAGCATTTT	CASRATGVGQPQHF
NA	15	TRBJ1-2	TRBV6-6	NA	TGTGCCAGCAGTTACGGGCGGGTACCTAACTATGGCTACACCTTC	CASSYGRVPNYGYTF
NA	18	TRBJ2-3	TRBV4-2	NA	TGTGCCAGCAGCCAAGATCCTGCCAGCGGAGGGAGCACAGATACGCAGTATTTT	CASSQDPASGGSTDTQYF
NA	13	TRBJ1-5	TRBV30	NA	TGTGCCTGGAGTGTGGCCGGGGAAGGGCCCCAGCATTTT	CAWSVAGEGPQHF
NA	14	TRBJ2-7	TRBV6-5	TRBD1	TGTGCCAGCAGCCCCTCCGGGACAGTCTACGAGCAGTACTTC	CASSPSGTVYEQYF
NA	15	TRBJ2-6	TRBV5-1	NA	TGCGCCAGCAGCTCCAACGCGGCCGGGGCCAACGTCCTGACTTTC	CASSSNAAGANVLTF
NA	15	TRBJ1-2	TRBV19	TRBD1	TGTGCCAGTAGTATGGGGACAGGCAACCAATATGGCTACACCTTC	CASSMGTGNQYGYTF
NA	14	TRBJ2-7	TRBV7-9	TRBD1	TGTGCCAGCAGCTCCCCCGGGACAGCCTACGAGCAGTACTTC	CASSSPGTAYEQYF
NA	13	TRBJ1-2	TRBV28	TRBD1	TGTGCCACCCTCCGACAGGGGGCTTTTGGCTACACCTTC	CATLRQGAFGYTF
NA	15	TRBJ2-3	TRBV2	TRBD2	TGTGCCAGCAGTATTGGGACTAGCGGGAGTGATACGCAGTATTTT	CASSIGTSGSDTQYF
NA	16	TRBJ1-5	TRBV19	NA	TGTGCCAGTAGTTTTGAGAAACGGAGGGATTATCAGCCCCAGCATTTT	CASSFEKRRDYQPQHF
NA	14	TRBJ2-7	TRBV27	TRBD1	TGTGCCAGCAGTCTCCGGGACAGGGACTACGAGCAGTACTTC	CASSLRDRDYEQYF
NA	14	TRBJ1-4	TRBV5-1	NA	TGCGCCAGCAGCTTGGCGCAGTTCAATGAAAAACTGTTTTTT	CASSLAQFNEKLFF
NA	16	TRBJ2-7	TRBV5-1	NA	TGCGCCAGCAGCTTGACCGGGACACTCGCCTCCTACGAGCAGTACTTC	CASSLTGTLASYEQYF
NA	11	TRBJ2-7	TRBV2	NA	TGTGCCAGCAGAAACAGGGACGAGCAGTACTTC	CASRNRDEQYF
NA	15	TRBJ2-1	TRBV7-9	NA	TGTGCCAGCAGCCCGTTCGGTAGCTCCTACAATGAGCAGTTCTTC	CASSPFGSSYNEQFF
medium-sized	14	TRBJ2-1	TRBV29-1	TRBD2	TGCAGCGTCTTAGGACTAGCGGGTCAATGGGAGCAGTTCTTC	CSVLGLAGQWEQFF
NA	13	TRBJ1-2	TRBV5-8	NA	TGTGCCAGCAGCTTGGACAGGTCCTATGGCTACACCTTC	CASSLDRSYGYTF
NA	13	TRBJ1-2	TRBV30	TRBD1	TGTGCCTGCTCCGGGACAGGGCTCTATGGCTACACCTTC	CACSGTGLYGYTF